Shown below are 28 T cell receptor beta chains from a single sample sequenced in a study of blood T cell repertoires in COVID-19 (dated by TCRdb to the early 2020s). The method was the immunoSEQ multiplex PCR assay. What TCRdb holds here is the immuneACCESS table cut down to in-frame rearrangements. Part of the clones is not present; checked against another copy, under half of the missing clones reflect an unresolved V gene, and the others are unexplained. This sample comprises under 150,000 clones, just under 90% of them detected only once. Jointly, the top ten make up roughly 4.4% of the sample. The sample consisted of peripheral blood. The receptor source for this set is a woman aged 50 to 60 with acute or convalescent COVID-19.

This sequence joins TRBV28 and TRBJ2-1, with D tentatively TRBD1 (5 bases). This CDR3 contains 17 residues. Per the germline V gene, CDR1 is MDHEN and CDR2 is SYDVKM. The V end lost 5 bases, the J end lost 0 bases, and 17 bases lay between the germline ends. This chain's CDR3 is CASSRKGVRNSYNEQFF. For the CDR3, the DNA is TGTGCCAGCAGTCGCAAAGGGGTACGGAACTCCTACAATGAGCAGTTCTTC.

This chain connects TRBV18 to TRBJ1-1; unclear D gene. Germline loops: CDR1 KGHSH, CDR2 LQKENI. Trimming stripped 6 bases from V and 0 bases from J, with 8 bases between. This CDR3 comprises 13 residues. The CDR3 loop reads CASSPQMNTEAFF. The CDR3 DNA reads TGTGCCAGCTCTCCTCAGATGAACACTGAAGCTTTCTTT.

The V gene is TRBV19, the J gene TRBJ2-1; 9 positions agree with TRBD1. This CDR3 has 14 amino acids. CDR1 and CDR2 from the germline V gene are LNHDA and SQIVND (reference sequence). After removal of 4 bases from V and 7 bases from J, the junction contained 5 bases not matched to a gene. CDR3 sequence reads: CASSTRDRVNEQFF. As DNA, the CDR3 is TGTGCCAGTAGTACCAGGGACAGGGTAAATGAGCAGTTCTTC.

This rearrangement joins TRBV27 to TRBJ1-1, with a tentative D call TRBD1 (5 bases). The CDR3 totals 16 residues. CDR1 is MNHEY, CDR2 SMNVEV, per germline (reference sequence). The ends were cut back, 0 bases at V and 4 bases at J, with 15 bases in the middle. The CDR3 DNA reads as TGTGCCAGCAGTTTATCGAGGCGGCAGGGTAGCACTGAAGCTTTCTTT. Translated, it gives CASSLSRRQGSTEAFF.

The CDR3: CASAGTGFIHEQYF. The CDR3 DNA sequence: TGTGCCAGCGCTGGGACAGGGTTCATTCACGAGCAGTACTTC. The gene calls are TRBV25-1 and TRBJ2-7; 9 nucleotides align to TRBD1. V was pared by 8 bases and J by 5 bases, with 10 bases of the junction left unmatched. In germline, CDR1 is MGHDK, CDR2 SYGVNS. This CDR3 region has 14 residues.

The V and J genes are TRBV20-1 and TRBJ2-1; D perhaps matches TRBD2 (6 bases). Trimming cost V 7 bases and J 9 bases, with 13 bases left between them. From germline, CDR1 is DFQATT and CDR2 SNEGSKA (reference sequence). CDR3 length: 11 amino acids. This CDR3 is CSEYRRGEQFF. DNA for the CDR3: TGCAGTGAATATCGGAGGGGTGAGCAGTTCTTC.

This clone was detected a few times. The V and J genes are TRBV15 and TRBJ1-2; D is unresolved. Looked up from germline, CDR1 is LNHNV and CDR2 is YYDKDF (reference sequence). Trimming removed 0 bases from V and 4 bases from J, with 9 bases in between. CDR3 length: 14 residues. CDR3: CATSRDGGPYGYTF. The CDR3 DNA sequence: TGTGCCACCAGCAGAGATGGAGGACCCTATGGCTACACCTTC.

V usage is TRBV28 and J usage is TRBJ1-3, with TRBD1 identical over 8 bases. V trimming: 6 bases; J trimming: 0 bases; junction bases outside the gene matches: 4. The length of the CDR3 is 15 residues. Per germline, CDR1 MDHEN and CDR2 SYDVKM. CDR3 loop: CASSPQGASGNTIYF. The CDR3 bases are TGTGCCAGCAGCCCTCAGGGGGCCTCTGGAAACACCATATATTTT.

The genes are TRBV6-1 and TRBJ2-5, with TRBD1 matching 10 bases. There are 14 residues in the CDR3. CDR1 is MNHNS and CDR2 is SASEGT in the germline V gene. Trimming cost V 10 bases and J 4 bases; bases outside gene matches: 9. CDR3 nucleotides: TGTGCCACCCGGGACAGGGGCAGGGGAGAGACCCAGTACTTC. Translated: CATRDRGRGETQYF.

J is TRBJ2-3 and V is TRBV7-2; D remains unclear. Germline V gene sequence: CDR1 SGHTA, CDR2 FQGNSA. The CDR3 has 12 amino acids. V was clipped by 3 bases and J by 4 bases, with 5 bases between them. The CDR3 DNA follows: TGTGCCAGCAGCTTGAGTGCAGATACGCAGTATTTT. It translates to CASSLSADTQYF.

This clone was observed a handful of times. The chain uses TRBV7-6 and TRBJ2-2; TRBD2 matches 9 bases. Trimming cost V 1 base and J 1 base; bases outside gene matches: 1. CDR3 length: 16 amino acids. Germline CDR1 SGHVS, CDR2 FNYEAQ. The CDR3, as DNA: TGTGCCAGCAGCTTAGGACTAGCGGAGAACACCGGGGAGCTGTTTTTT. It codes for CASSLGLAENTGELFF.

The gene calls are TRBV28 and TRBJ2-1; the match to TRBD1 covers 7 bases. Germline-derived CDR1 and CDR2 are MDHEN and SYDVKM. This CDR3 spans 15 amino acids. V lost 6 bases to trimming and J lost 3 bases; unmatched junction nucleotides: 8. The CDR3 loop is CASSIQGTDYNEQFF. CDR3 DNA: TGTGCCAGCAGCATCCAAGGGACAGACTACAATGAGCAGTTCTTC.

The chain combines TRBV6-1 with TRBJ1-5, with a possible D match to TRBD1 (6 bases). CDR1 and CDR2 (germline): MNHNS, SASEGT. The CDR3 has 15 amino acids. V lost 3 bases, J lost 0 bases, and 9 bases lay in between. CDR3 DNA sequence: TGTGCCAGCAGTGACGACAGGAATAGCAATCAGCCCCAGCATTTT. Translation: CASSDDRNSNQPQHF.

The chain joins TRBV11-2 to TRBJ2-1; 7 positions agree with TRBD2. J gave up 6 bases and V 4 bases, and 9 bases lay outside the gene matches. This CDR3 is 15 amino acids long. The germline CDR1 and CDR2 sequences are SGHAT and FQNNGV. The CDR3 here is CASSSRGDSSNEQFF. CDR3 coding DNA: TGTGCCAGCAGCTCCCGGGGGGACTCTAGCAATGAGCAGTTCTTC.

The V and J genes are TRBV2 and TRBJ1-4; weak D call: TRBD1 (6 bases). The CDR3 sequence is 13 residues long. Between the trimmed V and J ends, which lost 2 bases and 8 bases, there was a span of 9 bases. Germline CDR1 is SNHLY and CDR2 is FYNNEI. The CDR3, as DNA: TGTGCCAGCAGTGAAACAGGGAGAGAAAAACTGTTTTTT. Protein: CASSETGREKLFF.

The chain has TRBV9 and TRBJ1-1; 9 bases line up with TRBD1. The V and J ends lost 3 bases and 0 bases, in that order; junction bases with no gene match: 18. The CDR3 covers 20 residues. Germline CDR1 is SGDLS and CDR2 is YYNGEE. The chain's CDR3 is CASSATGTGGLLNMNTEAFF. CDR3 nucleotide sequence: TGTGCCAGCAGCGCGACAGGCACAGGGGGCCTACTAAACATGAACACTGAAGCTTTCTTT.

The rearrangement joins TRBV4-3 to TRBJ2-7, with 8 bases aligning to TRBD1. CDR3 length: 15 amino acids. The ends lost 0 bases at V and 3 bases at J; junction bases unmatched: 4. Germline V gene sequence: CDR1 LGHNA, CDR2 YSLEER. The CDR3 nucleotides read TGCGCCAGCAGCCAAGATCAGGGGGCGCTCTACGAGCAGTACTTC. Its translation is CASSQDQGALYEQYF.

The gene calls are TRBV6-1 and TRBJ2-7, with a tentative D call TRBD1 (5 bases). V lost 0 bases, J lost 1 base, and 10 bases lay in between. This CDR3 spans 15 amino acids. The germline gives CDR1 MNHNS, CDR2 SASEGT. CDR3 nucleotides: TGTGCCAGCAGTGAAGCGACGACAGAGTCCTACGAGCAGTACTTC. Translating gives CASSEATTESYEQYF.

The chain joins TRBV28 to TRBJ1-5; D uncertain. The CDR3 is 12 residues long. Per germline, CDR1 MDHEN and CDR2 SYDVKM. The CDR3 bases are TGTGCTTCTGAGGGTAGCAATCAGCCCCAGCATTTT. Protein product: CASEGSNQPQHF.

The J gene is TRBJ1-2, the V gene TRBV19; 9 bases are shared with TRBD1. There are 14 residues in the CDR3. The V segment lost 6 bases and the J segment 4 bases; nucleotides outside the gene matches: 6. The germline CDR1 and CDR2 sequences are LNHDA and SQIVND (reference sequence). This CDR3 reads CASSPLTGGYGYTF. The CDR3 DNA follows: TGTGCCAGTAGCCCGTTGACAGGGGGCTATGGCTACACCTTC.

The chain recombines TRBV7-2 with TRBJ1-5, with 7 positions matching TRBD1. V lost 1 base and J lost 1; bases outside the gene matches: 4. Germline values: CDR1 SGHTA, CDR2 FQGNSA. This CDR3 is 16 amino acids long. In DNA form, the CDR3 reads TGTGCCAGCAGCTTAGTAGCCAGGGGGAGCAATCAGCCCCAGCATTTT. It is translated as CASSLVARGSNQPQHF.

The chain has TRBV6-5 and TRBJ1-1, with a possible D match to TRBD1 (6 bases). Deletions cut 5 bases from V and 7 bases from J, with 14 bases between. The CDR3 totals 13 residues. CDR1 and CDR2 (germline): MNHEY, SVGAGI. CDR3 sequence (DNA): TGTGCCAGCAGTCGGGACATTAGTTTTGAAGCTTTCTTT. Its translation: CASSRDISFEAFF.

The rearrangement uses TRBV6-5 and TRBJ2-3; TRBD2 is a possible D gene (6 bases). The CDR3 length is 14 residues. CDR1 MNHEY and CDR2 SVGAGI come from the germline V gene. V was trimmed by 6 bases and J by 5 bases, leaving 15 bases between them. The CDR3 protein is CASRLAEAVDTQYF. CDR3 bases: TGTGCCAGCAGATTAGCGGAGGCGGTAGATACGCAGTATTTT.

This clone was observed once. The chain employs TRBV11-3 and TRBJ2-5, with 7 bases aligning to TRBD1. The CDR3 is 13 residues long. CDR1 and CDR2 (germline): SGHNT, YENEEA. Trimming cost V 1 base and J 5 bases; bases outside gene matches: 1. CDR3 in amino acids: CASSLGQGETQYF. The CDR3 bases are TGTGCCAGCAGCTTAGGACAGGGTGAGACCCAGTACTTC.

The V gene is TRBV7-9, the J gene TRBJ1-4; D ambiguous. Looked up from germline, CDR1 is SEHNR and CDR2 is FQNEAQ (reference sequence). The CDR3 sequence is 13 residues long. V lost 5 bases and J lost 5, with 9 bases in between. The CDR3 spells CASSPTPNEKLFF. The DNA for the CDR3 is TGTGCCAGCAGCCCTACCCCCAATGAAAAACTGTTTTTT.

The chain employs TRBV7-9 and TRBJ1-1, with 8 bases lining up with TRBD1. The CDR3 has 15 amino acids. Germline V gives CDR1 SEHNR, CDR2 FQNEAQ (reference sequence). J gave up 5 bases and V 0 bases, and 5 bases lay outside the gene matches. In DNA form, the CDR3 reads TGTGCCAGCAGCTTAGCCCAAGACAGGGGAACTGAAGCTTTCTTT. It is translated as CASSLAQDRGTEAFF.

The genes are TRBV10-1 and TRBJ2-1; 12 bases map to TRBD1. CDR1 WNHNN and CDR2 SYGVQD come from the germline V gene (reference sequence). This CDR3 comprises 16 residues. Losses at the gene ends were 6 bases for V and 8 bases for J; bases not matched to a gene: 11. CDR3 sequence reads: CASRHSGTGGLDEQFF. As DNA, the CDR3 is TGCGCCAGCAGGCACTCTGGGACAGGGGGCTTGGATGAGCAGTTCTTC.

The genes are TRBV10-3 and TRBJ2-7; weak D call: TRBD2 (6 bases). Looked up from germline, CDR1 is ENHRY and CDR2 is SYGVKD. Between the trimmed V and J ends, which lost 9 bases and 2 bases, there was a span of 11 bases. The CDR3 is made up of 12 amino acids. CDR3 sequence: CAISGLPYEQYF. The CDR3 DNA sequence: TGTGCCATTTCGGGACTCCCCTACGAGCAGTACTTC.